The 22 T cell receptor beta chains listed next were all sequenced from one sample in a study of identical twins. Using its own MiXCR run on the 5' RACE reads, TCRdb lists one record per CDR3 protein. The sample includes roughly 250,000 distinct CDR3 sequences, around 15% seen only once; the top ten take around 8.3%. Input material: memory (CD45RO+) T cells sorted from blood. The origin of the receptors is a woman aged 18-30 years in good health.

This clonotype turned up a few times. This chain joins TRBV29-1 and TRBJ1-3, with TRBD1 identical over 7 bases. J gave up 3 bases and V 7 bases, and 3 bases lay outside the gene matches. This CDR3 has 12 residues. Per the germline V gene, CDR1 is SQVTM and CDR2 is ANQGSEA. The CDR3 loop is CSAGTDGNTIYF. The CDR3 bases are TGCAGCGCTGGGACAGATGGAAACACCATATATTTT.

This chain links TRBV6-4 with TRBJ2-3; no firm D call. Trimming removed 5 bases at V and 0 bases at J, with 12 bases between. The CDR3 has 15 residues. CDR1 and CDR2 (germline): MRHNA, SNTAGT. CDR3 amino acids: CASSYPDPSTDTQYF. The CDR3 DNA is TGTGCCAGCAGTTACCCTGACCCGAGCACAGATACGCAGTATTTT.

The chain recombines TRBV10-1 with TRBJ2-7, with TRBD1 matching 7 bases. The germline V gene has CDR1 WNHNN and CDR2 SYGVQD (reference sequence). V dropped 6 bases and J dropped 7; count of bases not matched to a gene: 9. The CDR3 covers 13 residues. CDR3 DNA: TGCGCCAGCAGCCCCGGGACAGAGAGGGAGCAGTACTTC. It encodes CASSPGTEREQYF.

The V call is TRBV20-1, the J call TRBJ2-1, with 8 bases aligning to TRBD2. V was pared by 3 bases and J by 5 bases, with 9 bases of the junction left unmatched. The germline V gene encodes CDR1 DFQATT and CDR2 SNEGSKA (reference sequence). The CDR3 contains 15 residues. In DNA, the CDR3 is TGCAGTGCTAGGGGACTAGTCCGGTCCAACAATGAGCAGTTCTTC. Its protein is CSARGLVRSNNEQFF.

A few counts support this clonotype. The chain links TRBV6-2 or TRBV6-3 to TRBJ2-5, with a possible D match to TRBD2 (5 bases). The CDR3 has 12 amino acids. Trimming stripped 6 bases from V and 5 bases from J, with 10 bases between. CDR1 and CDR2 from the germline V gene are MNHEY and SVGEGT. The CDR3: CASSFERETQYF. The CDR3 nucleotides are TGTGCCAGCAGCTTCGAGCGGGAGACCCAGTACTTC.

The chain employs TRBV5-1 and TRBJ2-5, with unresolved D. Germline V lookup: CDR1 SGHRS, CDR2 YFSETQ. The CDR3 has 16 amino acids. V gave up 0 bases and J gave up 0 bases, with 12 bases separating them. Here the CDR3 reads CASSLGQAVYQETQYF. The CDR3 DNA follows: TGCGCCAGCAGCTTGGGGCAGGCCGTGTACCAAGAGACCCAGTACTTC.

There are many counts of this clonotype. This rearrangement joins TRBV5-1 to TRBJ2-1; 9 nucleotides agree with TRBD1. V lost 0 bases, J lost 7 bases, and 20 bases stayed unmatched. This CDR3 region has 20 residues. Per the germline V gene, CDR1 is SGHRS and CDR2 is YFSETQ. As DNA, the CDR3 is TGCGCCAGCAGCTTGGCCCAGAGGGGTACGGGGGACAGGGTATCAAATGAGCAGTTCTTC. Its translation: CASSLAQRGTGDRVSNEQFF.

This clonotype was seen ten or more times. CDR3 sequence reads: CSARTSGTPANEQFF. CDR3 nucleotides: TGCAGTGCCCGAACCTCCGGGACCCCAGCCAATGAGCAGTTCTTC. This rearrangement joins TRBV20-1 to TRBJ2-1; either TRBD1 or TRBD2 may supply D (5 bases each). V was pared by 6 bases and J by 6 bases, with 21 bases between. The CDR3 contains 15 residues. The germline gives CDR1 DFQATT, CDR2 SNEGSKA (reference sequence).

The table lists this clonotype with a few counts. The chain joins TRBV7-2 to TRBJ2-1; 9 nucleotides line up with TRBD1. V was clipped by 5 bases and J by 10 bases; unmatched bases: 12. This CDR3 contains 15 residues. Germline V lookup: CDR1 SGHTA, CDR2 FQGNSA. The CDR3 DNA reads as TGTGCCAGCAGCCCAGACGGACAGGGGTTTTGGGAGCAGTTCTTC. Amino acids: CASSPDGQGFWEQFF.

The sample holds a few counts of this clonotype. The rearrangement uses TRBV6-5 and TRBJ2-1; D gene ambiguous. The length of the CDR3 is 15 residues. Trimming cost V 0 bases and J 4 bases, with 10 bases left between them. Germline lookup yields CDR1 MNHEY and CDR2 SVGAGI. CDR3 nucleotides: TGTGCCAGCAGTTACTCCCCGACGGAATACAATGAGCAGTTCTTC. This sequence encodes CASSYSPTEYNEQFF.

J is TRBJ2-7 and V is TRBV7-8, with a weak D call TRBD1 (5 bases). V shed 5 bases and J shed 0 bases, with 26 bases lying between them. CDR1 and CDR2 (germline): SGHVS, FQNEAQ. The CDR3 contains 19 residues. CDR3 nucleotide sequence: TGTGCCAGCAGCCCCCTCAGGGCGCAGACGTTCAAGAGCTCCTACGAGCAGTACTTC. Translated, it gives CASSPLRAQTFKSSYEQYF.

Only a few counts were recorded for this clonotype. The chain uses TRBV3-1 and TRBJ2-7, with no clear D. Germline V gene lookup returns CDR1 LGHDT and CDR2 YNNKEL (reference sequence). This CDR3 spans 11 amino acids. V gave up 4 bases and J gave up 7 bases, with 8 bases separating them. The CDR3 region has the DNA TGTGCCAGCAGCCTCCAAGGGGAGCAGTACTTC. It codes for CASSLQGEQYF.

This sequence joins TRBV18 and TRBJ2-5; 7 bases are a match to TRBD1. The V gene's germline CDR1 is KGHSH and CDR2 LQKENI. Losses at the gene ends were 1 base for V and 4 bases for J; bases not matched to a gene: 6. This CDR3 comprises 15 residues. CDR3 nucleotides: TGTGCCAGCTCACCACTACAGGGGCGCCCAGAGACCCAGTACTTC. Its translation: CASSPLQGRPETQYF.

This clonotype was seen ten or more times. The V call is TRBV10-3, the J call TRBJ1-6; D gene unclear. V was shortened by 7 bases and J by 7 bases, with 8 bases between the two germline ends. CDR3 length: 12 amino acids. Germline values: CDR1 ENHRY, CDR2 SYGVKD. In DNA form, the CDR3 reads TGTGCCATCAAGGAAGTGAATTCACCCCTCCACTTT. This gives the protein CAIKEVNSPLHF.

This clonotype was recorded a few times. The rearrangement links TRBV11-2 to TRBJ2-1; D remains ambiguous. The V end was cut by 5 bases, the J end by 7 bases, with 15 bases between. The CDR3 length is 14 residues. Germline V lookup: CDR1 SGHAT, CDR2 FQNNGV. This CDR3 is CASSLNFGRNEQFF. The DNA of the CDR3 is TGTGCCAGCAGCCTCAACTTCGGGCGGAATGAGCAGTTCTTC.

The genes are TRBV5-1 and TRBJ1-2; D remains ambiguous. CDR1 and CDR2 (germline): SGHRS, YFSETQ. This CDR3 region has 14 residues. Trimming cost V 2 bases and J 3 bases, with 11 bases left between them. The CDR3 spells CASSLEWGDYGYTF. The DNA of the CDR3 is TGCGCCAGCAGCTTAGAGTGGGGAGACTATGGCTACACCTTC.

In this sample, this clonotype turned up once. The V call is TRBV6-1, the J call TRBJ2-7; D is possibly TRBD1 (5 bases). Germline lookup yields CDR1 MNHNS and CDR2 SASEGT. Trimming left V 6 bases short and J 2 bases short, with 17 bases between. This CDR3 has 15 amino acids. The CDR3 reads CASRPRQFSTYEQYF. The CDR3 DNA is TGTGCCAGCAGACCGCGACAGTTCAGTACCTACGAGCAGTACTTC.

This chain joins TRBV14 and TRBJ2-3; 7 bases are shared with TRBD1. Germline trimming cut 3 bases from V and 2 bases from J; bases unmatched to any gene: 8. Per germline, CDR1 SGHDN and CDR2 FVKESK. The CDR3 is 16 residues long. CDR3 loop: CASSHRQGKLTDTQYF. The DNA for the CDR3 is TGTGCCAGCAGCCACCGACAGGGCAAACTCACAGATACGCAGTATTTT.

V is TRBV5-1 and J is TRBJ2-1; possible D gene TRBD1, 5 bases. Trimming removed 0 bases from V and 8 bases from J, with 12 bases in between. Germline V gives CDR1 SGHRS, CDR2 YFSETQ. CDR3 size: 14 residues. The CDR3 loop reads CASSLAQGHDEQFF. CDR3 in DNA: TGCGCCAGCAGCTTGGCCCAGGGTCATGATGAGCAGTTCTTC.

This clonotype was detected only a few times. The rearrangement joins TRBV7-3 to TRBJ2-1; TRBD2 agrees at 13 bases. Trimming cost V 5 bases and J 7 bases; bases outside gene matches: 5. The CDR3 consists of 15 residues. The V gene's germline CDR1 is SGHTA and CDR2 FQGTGA. CDR3 in DNA: TGTGCCAGCAGCAGGGGACTAGCGGGGCCGAATGAGCAGTTCTTC. This codes for CASSRGLAGPNEQFF.

DNA for the CDR3: TGCAGCGTGGTCAACAGGGACTCCTACGAGCAGTACTTC. It yields the protein CSVVNRDSYEQYF. The rearrangement links TRBV29-1 to TRBJ2-7; weak D call: TRBD1 (6 bases). Germline CDR1 reads SQVTM; CDR2 reads ANQGSEA. This CDR3 has 13 residues. Trimming took off 6 bases at V and 0 bases at J, with 12 bases between the two ends.

The chain carries TRBV27 and TRBJ2-7; tentatively, D is TRBD1 or TRBD2 (5 bases each). The CDR3 length is 13 residues. Germline V gene lookup returns CDR1 MNHEY and CDR2 SMNVEV (reference sequence). Between the trimmed V and J ends, which lost 6 bases and 3 bases, there was a span of 12 bases. This CDR3 reads CASSGTVFYEQYF. The CDR3 DNA follows: TGTGCCAGCAGCGGGACGGTGTTCTACGAGCAGTACTTC.